Presented here are 20 T cell receptor beta chains from one specimen sequenced in a study of blood T cell repertoires in COVID-19. Generated by immunoSEQ multiplex PCR, the TCRdb table keeps only in-frame clones and is missing some. The sample has fewer than 400,000 clones; approximately 88% are singletons. Specimen: PBMCs or T cells enriched from blood (not recorded which). These receptors originate from a man aged 30 to 39 who had recovered from COVID-19.

This chain joins TRBV28 and TRBJ1-5; D gene unclear. The CDR3 runs to 16 residues. Germline V gene lookup returns CDR1 MDHEN and CDR2 SYDVKM. V was trimmed by 7 bases and J by 4 bases, leaving 20 bases between them. CDR3 nucleotide sequence: TGTGCCAGCACCCTCGCATGGGAGGGAAGGAATCAGCCCCAGCATTTT. This codes for CASTLAWEGRNQPQHF.

This clone has only one observation. This chain joins TRBV3-1 (or the pseudogene TRBV3-2) and TRBJ2-5; D is perhaps TRBD1 (6 bases). This CDR3 spans 15 amino acids. Trimming removed 1 base at V and 3 bases at J, with 12 bases between. Germline V gene lookup returns CDR1 LGHDT and CDR2 YNNKEL (reference sequence). CDR3 loop: CASSQARGIEETQYF. For the CDR3, the DNA is TGTGCCAGCAGCCAAGCAAGGGGGATTGAAGAGACCCAGTACTTC.

This chain connects TRBV7-2 to TRBJ1-5; TRBD1 aligns across 11 bases. The trim removed 3 bases at V and 5 bases at J, leaving 3 bases unmatched. The CDR3 is made up of 15 amino acids. Looked up from germline, CDR1 is SGHTA and CDR2 is FQGNSA. The CDR3 nucleotides are TGTGCCAGCAGCTTGGACAGGGGGCCGTATCAGCCCCAGCATTTT. Translated: CASSLDRGPYQPQHF.

The gene calls are TRBV7-3 and TRBJ2-2; 7 nucleotides match TRBD2. Germline V gives CDR1 SGHTA, CDR2 FQGTGA. This CDR3 has 14 amino acids. V lost 8 bases and J lost 0; bases outside the gene matches: 3. CDR3 protein: CASWSGANTGELFF. DNA for the CDR3: TGTGCCAGCTGGAGCGGGGCGAACACCGGGGAGCTGTTTTTT.

This clone has only a few counts. This chain links TRBV7-8 with TRBJ2-2; weak D call: TRBD1 (6 bases). Trimming took off 0 bases at V and 4 bases at J, with 12 bases between the two ends. This CDR3 comprises 16 residues. Germline V gene sequence: CDR1 SGHVS, CDR2 FQNEAQ. The CDR3 spells CASSLARTALTGELFF. CDR3 nucleotide sequence: TGTGCCAGCAGCTTAGCCAGGACAGCCCTCACCGGGGAGCTGTTTTTT.

This clone appeared a single time. This chain links TRBV4-1 with TRBJ1-6, with TRBD1 as a possible D gene (6 bases). Germline lookup yields CDR1 MGHRA and CDR2 YSYEKL. Trimming removed 3 bases from V and 10 bases from J, with 7 bases in between. The length of the CDR3 is 12 residues. This CDR3 is CASSQGTSPLHF. In DNA form, the CDR3 reads TGCGCCAGCAGCCAGGGGACATCACCCCTCCACTTT.

This clone was seen more than once but under ten times. The chain joins TRBV5-8 to TRBJ1-1; D unresolved. Germline CDR1 SGHTS, CDR2 YDEGEE. The CDR3 runs 10 residues. V was cut by 9 bases and J by 9 bases, with 12 bases left in between. Here the CDR3 reads CAIAREKAFF. The DNA for the CDR3 is TGTGCCATCGCCCGGGAGAAAGCTTTCTTT.

V gene TRBV3-1 (or the pseudogene TRBV3-2) combines with J gene TRBJ2-3, with 7 nucleotides matching TRBD1. CDR3 length: 17 residues. The V gene's germline CDR1 is LGHDT and CDR2 YNNKEL (reference sequence). V lost 2 bases, J lost 1 base, and 9 bases stayed unmatched. Written as DNA, the CDR3 is TGTGCCAGCAGCCAAAGACAGGGTCGTGCACGCACAGATACGCAGTATTTT. Residues: CASSQRQGRARTDTQYF.

On this clone itself: Germline and junction disagree at one end, which may indicate a read error. The chain combines TRBV7-9 with TRBJ2-3, with 9 bases aligning to TRBD2. Germline V CDR1 and CDR2: SEHNR, FQNEAQ (reference sequence). The CDR3 has 17 residues. The CDR3 nucleotides are TGTGCCAGCAGCATAGCTAGCGGGGTGGGGCGCACAGATACGCAGTATTTT. It encodes CASSIASGVGRTDTQYF.

To note about this clone: Other DNA sequences in the sample encode the same CDR3. CDR3 coding DNA: TGTGCCAGCAGTCTCACAGGGGAGAACACTGAAGCTTTCTTT. This encodes CASSLTGENTEAFF. The rearrangement joins TRBV27 to TRBJ1-1, with TRBD1 matching over 7 bases. CDR3 length: 14 residues. Germline V gives CDR1 MNHEY, CDR2 SMNVEV (reference sequence). J lost 1 base, V lost 5 bases, and 4 bases had no gene match.

The chain couples TRBV19 to TRBJ2-2; TRBD2 might be the D (6 bases). This CDR3 comprises 15 residues. Trimming removed 3 bases from V and 0 bases from J, with 8 bases in between. The germline CDR1 and CDR2 sequences are LNHDA and SQIVND (reference sequence). CDR3 residues: CASSMRLANTGELFF. DNA of the CDR3: TGTGCCAGTAGTATGAGACTAGCGAACACCGGGGAGCTGTTTTTT.

The V gene is TRBV28, the J gene TRBJ1-5; D might be TRBD1 (6 bases). The CDR3 has 15 amino acids. V lost 5 bases to trimming and J lost 7 bases, with 18 bases between them. Per the germline V gene, CDR1 is MDHEN and CDR2 is SYDVKM. CDR3 DNA: TGTGCCAGCAGTCGGGACACCAGGCTTCGGCAGCCCCAGCATTTT. Translated, it gives CASSRDTRLRQPQHF.

The rearrangement joins TRBV10-3 to TRBJ1-5; possibly TRBD1 for D (5 bases). There are 15 residues in the CDR3. The germline V and J ends were trimmed by 2 bases and 0 bases, with 8 bases remaining between them. CDR1 ENHRY and CDR2 SYGVKD come from the germline V gene. Written as DNA, the CDR3 is TGTGCCATCAGTGAGACAGGCCTTAGCAATCAGCCCCAGCATTTT. Translation: CAISETGLSNQPQHF.

The chain carries TRBV19 and TRBJ1-1; 7 bases fit TRBD1. Unmatched junction bases numbered 5, after V lost 6 bases and J lost 1 base. Germline V gives CDR1 LNHDA, CDR2 SQIVND (reference sequence). The CDR3 is 14 residues long. CDR3 amino acids: CASRLTGSNTEAFF. The CDR3 DNA follows: TGTGCCAGTAGACTGACAGGGTCGAACACTGAAGCTTTCTTT. Together with reference TRBV19 and TRBJ1-1, the CDR3 gives the full variable domain: DGGITQSPKYLFRKEGQNVTLSCEQNLNHDAMYWYRQDPGQGLRLIYYSQIVNDFQKGDIAEGYSVSREKKESFPLTVTSAQKNPTAFYLCASRLTGSNTEAFFGQGTRLTVV.

The rearrangement uses TRBV5-4 and TRBJ1-6; D possibly corresponds to TRBD1 (5 bases). The CDR3 runs 15 residues. Germline CDR1 SGHNT, CDR2 YYREEE (reference sequence). V was shortened by 5 bases and J by 8 bases, with 17 bases between the two germline ends. The CDR3 nucleotides read TGTGCCAGCAGGGCGGGGGGTTTCTCAGATTCACCCCTCCACTTT. This translates into CASRAGGFSDSPLHF.

This chain joins TRBV25-1 and TRBJ1-2; unclear D gene. Trimming shortened V by 3 bases and J by 7 bases, and 15 bases separated the two germline ends. The CDR3 covers 14 residues. Germline V gives CDR1 MGHDK, CDR2 SYGVNS. CDR3 residues: CASSDVRNGVGYTF. CDR3 coding DNA: TGTGCCAGCAGTGATGTCCGAAACGGGGTTGGCTACACCTTC.

The rearrangement joins TRBV6-5 to TRBJ1-2; 8 bases are shared with TRBD1. Germline values: CDR1 MNHEY, CDR2 SVGAGI. V dropped 7 bases and J dropped 8; count of bases not matched to a gene: 6. This CDR3 has 12 amino acids. CDR3 sequence (DNA): TGTGCCAGCACCAGGACAGGGTCCGGCTACACCTTC. This sequence encodes CASTRTGSGYTF.

The chain is built from TRBV6-1 and TRBJ2-1; no firm D call. The germline gives CDR1 MNHNS, CDR2 SASEGT. The CDR3 contains 12 residues. Deletions cut 1 base from V and 9 bases from J, with 7 bases between. The DNA for the CDR3 is TGTGCCAGCAGTGAAGATGAGGCTGAGCAGTTCTTC. The encoded protein is CASSEDEAEQFF.

The chain combines TRBV27 with TRBJ1-1; TRBD1 matches at 7 bases. This CDR3 is 16 amino acids long. The junction had 13 bases not matched to a gene; V was cut back by 5 bases and J by 4 bases. Germline CDR1 and CDR2: MNHEY and SMNVEV (reference sequence). CDR3 DNA sequence: TGTGCCAGCAGTCTCCGACCCCGACAGGGCCCCACTGAAGCTTTCTTT. As protein: CASSLRPRQGPTEAFF.

This chain joins TRBV7-2 and TRBJ2-7; D perhaps matches TRBD1 (6 bases). Trimming pared 5 bases from V and 0 bases from J, leaving 11 bases between. The germline V gene encodes CDR1 SGHTA and CDR2 FQGNSA. The CDR3 is made up of 14 amino acids. CDR3 protein: CASSTGHLSYEQYF. CDR3 sequence (DNA): TGTGCCAGCAGCACGGGACACCTCTCCTACGAGCAGTACTTC.